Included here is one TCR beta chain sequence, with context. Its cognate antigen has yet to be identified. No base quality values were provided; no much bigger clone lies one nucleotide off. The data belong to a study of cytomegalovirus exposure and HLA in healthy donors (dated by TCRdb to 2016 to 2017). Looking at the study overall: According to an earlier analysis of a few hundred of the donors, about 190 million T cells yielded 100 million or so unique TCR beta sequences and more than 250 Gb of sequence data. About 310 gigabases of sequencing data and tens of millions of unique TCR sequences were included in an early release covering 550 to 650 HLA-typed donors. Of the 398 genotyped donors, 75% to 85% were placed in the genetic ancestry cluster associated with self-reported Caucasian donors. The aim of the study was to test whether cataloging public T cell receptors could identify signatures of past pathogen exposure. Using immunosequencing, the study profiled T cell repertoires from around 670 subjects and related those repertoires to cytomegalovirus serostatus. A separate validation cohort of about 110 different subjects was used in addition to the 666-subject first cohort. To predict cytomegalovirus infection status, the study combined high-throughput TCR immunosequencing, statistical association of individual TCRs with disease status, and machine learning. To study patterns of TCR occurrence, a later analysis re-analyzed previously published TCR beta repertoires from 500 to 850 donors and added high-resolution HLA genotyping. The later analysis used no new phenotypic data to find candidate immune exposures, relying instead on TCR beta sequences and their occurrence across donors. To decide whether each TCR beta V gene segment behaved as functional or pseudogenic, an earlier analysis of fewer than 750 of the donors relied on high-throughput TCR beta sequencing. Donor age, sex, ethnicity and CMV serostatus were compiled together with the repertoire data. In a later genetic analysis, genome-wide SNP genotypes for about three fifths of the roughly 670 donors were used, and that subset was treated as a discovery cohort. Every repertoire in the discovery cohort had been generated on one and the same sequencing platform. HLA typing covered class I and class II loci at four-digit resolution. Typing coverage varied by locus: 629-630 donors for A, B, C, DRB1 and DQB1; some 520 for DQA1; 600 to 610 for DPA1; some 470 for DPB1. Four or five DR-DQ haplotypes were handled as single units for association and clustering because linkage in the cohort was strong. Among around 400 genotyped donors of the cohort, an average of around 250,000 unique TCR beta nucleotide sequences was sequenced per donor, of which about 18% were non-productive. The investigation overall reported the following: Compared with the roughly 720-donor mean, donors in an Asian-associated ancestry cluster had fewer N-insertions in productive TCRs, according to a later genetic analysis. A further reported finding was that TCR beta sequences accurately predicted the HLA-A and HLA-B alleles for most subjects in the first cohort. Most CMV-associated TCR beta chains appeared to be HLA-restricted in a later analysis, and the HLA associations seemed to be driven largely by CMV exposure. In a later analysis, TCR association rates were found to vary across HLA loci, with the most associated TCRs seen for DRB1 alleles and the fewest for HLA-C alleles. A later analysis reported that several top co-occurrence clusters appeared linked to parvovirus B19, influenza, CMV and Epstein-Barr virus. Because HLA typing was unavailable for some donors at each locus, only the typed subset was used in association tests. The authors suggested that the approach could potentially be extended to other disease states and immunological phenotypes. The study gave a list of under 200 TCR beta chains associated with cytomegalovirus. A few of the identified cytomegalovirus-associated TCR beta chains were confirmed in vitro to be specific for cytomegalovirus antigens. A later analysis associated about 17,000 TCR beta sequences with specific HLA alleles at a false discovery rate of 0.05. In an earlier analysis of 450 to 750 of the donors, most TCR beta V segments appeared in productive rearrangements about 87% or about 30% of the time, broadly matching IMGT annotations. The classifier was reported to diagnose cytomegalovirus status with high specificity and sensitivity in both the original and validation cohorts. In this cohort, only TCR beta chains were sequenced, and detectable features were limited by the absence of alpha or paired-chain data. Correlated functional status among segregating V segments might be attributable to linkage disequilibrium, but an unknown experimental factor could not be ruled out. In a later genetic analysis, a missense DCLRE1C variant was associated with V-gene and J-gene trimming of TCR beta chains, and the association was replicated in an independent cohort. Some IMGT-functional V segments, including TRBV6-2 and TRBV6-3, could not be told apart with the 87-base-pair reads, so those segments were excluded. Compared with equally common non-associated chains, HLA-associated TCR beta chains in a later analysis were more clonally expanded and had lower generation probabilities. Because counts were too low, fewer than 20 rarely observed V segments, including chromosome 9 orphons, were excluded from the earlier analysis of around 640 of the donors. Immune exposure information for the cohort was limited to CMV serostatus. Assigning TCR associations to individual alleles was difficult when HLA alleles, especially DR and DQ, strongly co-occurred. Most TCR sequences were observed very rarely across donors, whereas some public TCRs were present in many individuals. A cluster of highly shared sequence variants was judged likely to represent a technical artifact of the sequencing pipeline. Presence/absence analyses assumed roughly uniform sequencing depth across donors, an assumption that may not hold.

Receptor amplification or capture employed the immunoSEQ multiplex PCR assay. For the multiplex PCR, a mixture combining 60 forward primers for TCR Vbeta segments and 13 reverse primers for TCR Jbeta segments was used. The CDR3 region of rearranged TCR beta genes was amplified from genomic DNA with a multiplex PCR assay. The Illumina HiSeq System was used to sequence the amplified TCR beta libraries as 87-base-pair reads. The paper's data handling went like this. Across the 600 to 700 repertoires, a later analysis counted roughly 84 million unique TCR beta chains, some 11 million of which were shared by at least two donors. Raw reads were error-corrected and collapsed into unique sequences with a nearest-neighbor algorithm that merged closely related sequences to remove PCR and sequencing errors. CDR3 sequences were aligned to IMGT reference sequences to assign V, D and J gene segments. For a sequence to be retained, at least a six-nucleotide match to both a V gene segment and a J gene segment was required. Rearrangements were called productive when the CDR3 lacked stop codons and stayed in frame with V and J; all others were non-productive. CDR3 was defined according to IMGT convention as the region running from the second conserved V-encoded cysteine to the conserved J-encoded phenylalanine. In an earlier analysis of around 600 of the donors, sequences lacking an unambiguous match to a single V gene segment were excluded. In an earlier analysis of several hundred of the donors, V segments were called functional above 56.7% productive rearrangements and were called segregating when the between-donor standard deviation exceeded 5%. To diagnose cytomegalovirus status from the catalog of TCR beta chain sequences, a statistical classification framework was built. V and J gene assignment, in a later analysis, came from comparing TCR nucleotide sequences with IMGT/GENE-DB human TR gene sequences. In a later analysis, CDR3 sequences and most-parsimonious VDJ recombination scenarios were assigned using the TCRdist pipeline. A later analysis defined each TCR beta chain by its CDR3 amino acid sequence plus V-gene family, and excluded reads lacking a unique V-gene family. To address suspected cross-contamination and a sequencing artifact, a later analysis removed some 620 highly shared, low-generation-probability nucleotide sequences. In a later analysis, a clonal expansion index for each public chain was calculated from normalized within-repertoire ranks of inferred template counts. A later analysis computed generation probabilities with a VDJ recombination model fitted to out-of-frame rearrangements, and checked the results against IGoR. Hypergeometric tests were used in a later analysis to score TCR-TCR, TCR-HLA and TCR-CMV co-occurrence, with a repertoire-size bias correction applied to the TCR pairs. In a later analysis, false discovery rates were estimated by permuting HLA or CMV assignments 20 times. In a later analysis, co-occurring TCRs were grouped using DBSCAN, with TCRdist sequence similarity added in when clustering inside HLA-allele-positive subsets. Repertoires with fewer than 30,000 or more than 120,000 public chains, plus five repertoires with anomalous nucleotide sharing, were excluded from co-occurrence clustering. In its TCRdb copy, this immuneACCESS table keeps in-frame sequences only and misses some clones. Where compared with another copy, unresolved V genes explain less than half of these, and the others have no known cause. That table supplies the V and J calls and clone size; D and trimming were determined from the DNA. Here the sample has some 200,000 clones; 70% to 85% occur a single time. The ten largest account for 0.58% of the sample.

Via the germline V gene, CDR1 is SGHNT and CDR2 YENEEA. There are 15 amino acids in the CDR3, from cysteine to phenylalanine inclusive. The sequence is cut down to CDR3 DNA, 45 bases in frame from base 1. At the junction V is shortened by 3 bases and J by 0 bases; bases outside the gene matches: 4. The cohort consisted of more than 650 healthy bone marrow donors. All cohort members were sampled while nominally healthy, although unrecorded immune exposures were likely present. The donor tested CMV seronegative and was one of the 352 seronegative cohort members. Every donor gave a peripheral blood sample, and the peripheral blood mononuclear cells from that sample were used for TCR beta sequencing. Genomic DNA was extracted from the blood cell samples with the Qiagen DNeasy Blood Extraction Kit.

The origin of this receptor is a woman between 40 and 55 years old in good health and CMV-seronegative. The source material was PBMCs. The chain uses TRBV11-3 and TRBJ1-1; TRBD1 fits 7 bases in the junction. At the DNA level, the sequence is TGTGCCAGCAGCTTGGGGACAGCCATGAACACTGAAGCTTTCTTT. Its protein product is CASSLGTAMNTEAFF.